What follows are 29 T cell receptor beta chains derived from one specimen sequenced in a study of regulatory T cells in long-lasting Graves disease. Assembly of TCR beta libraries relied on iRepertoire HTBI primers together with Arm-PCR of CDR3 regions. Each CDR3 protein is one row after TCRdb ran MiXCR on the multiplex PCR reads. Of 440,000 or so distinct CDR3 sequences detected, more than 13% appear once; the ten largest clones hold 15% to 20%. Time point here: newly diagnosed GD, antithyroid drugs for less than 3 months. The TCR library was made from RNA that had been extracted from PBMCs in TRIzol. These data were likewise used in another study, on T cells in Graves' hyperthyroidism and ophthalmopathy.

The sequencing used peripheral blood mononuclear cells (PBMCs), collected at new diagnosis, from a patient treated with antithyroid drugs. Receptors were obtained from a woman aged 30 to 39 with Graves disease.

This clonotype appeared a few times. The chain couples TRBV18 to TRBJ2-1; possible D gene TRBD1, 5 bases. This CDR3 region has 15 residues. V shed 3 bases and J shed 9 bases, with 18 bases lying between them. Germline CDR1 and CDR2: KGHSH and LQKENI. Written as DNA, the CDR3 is TGTGCCAGCTCACCGCCAGCTACAGGTTTTAGTGAGCAGTTCTTC. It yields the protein CASSPPATGFSEQFF. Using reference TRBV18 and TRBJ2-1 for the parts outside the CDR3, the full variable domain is NAGVMQNPRHLVRRRGQEARLRCSPMKGHSHVYWYRQLPEEGLKFMVYLQKENIIDESGMPKERFSAEFPKEGPSILRIQQVVRGDSAAYFCASSPPATGFSEQFFGPGTRLTVL.

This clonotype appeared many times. CDR3 bases: TGTGCCAGCAGTTATAGTGAGGAGCAGTACTTC. This codes for CASSYSEEQYF. This chain links TRBV6-5 with TRBJ2-7; D unresolved. The V gene's germline CDR1 is MNHEY and CDR2 SVGAGI. This CDR3 is built from 11 residues. Trimming stripped 3 bases from V and 7 bases from J, with 7 bases between.

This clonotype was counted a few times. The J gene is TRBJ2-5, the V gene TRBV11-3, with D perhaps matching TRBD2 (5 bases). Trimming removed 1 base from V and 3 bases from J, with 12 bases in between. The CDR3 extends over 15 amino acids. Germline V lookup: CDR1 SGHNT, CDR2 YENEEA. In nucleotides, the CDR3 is TGTGCCAGCAGCTTAGGGGTTCGGGAAGAAGAGACCCAGTACTTC. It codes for CASSLGVREEETQYF.

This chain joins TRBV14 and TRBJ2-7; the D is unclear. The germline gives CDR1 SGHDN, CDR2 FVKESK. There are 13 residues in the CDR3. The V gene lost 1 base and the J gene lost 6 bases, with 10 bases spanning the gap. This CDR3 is CASSQGARREQYF. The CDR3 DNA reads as TGTGCCAGCAGCCAAGGGGCCAGACGCGAGCAGTACTTC.

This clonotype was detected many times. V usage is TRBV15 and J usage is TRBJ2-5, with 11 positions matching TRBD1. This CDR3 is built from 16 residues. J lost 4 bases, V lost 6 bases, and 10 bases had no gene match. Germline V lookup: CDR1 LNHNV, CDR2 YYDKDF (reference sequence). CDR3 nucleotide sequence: TGTGCCACCAGTAGGGCCTCCGGGACAGGGGGAGAGACCCAGTACTTC. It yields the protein CATSRASGTGGETQYF.

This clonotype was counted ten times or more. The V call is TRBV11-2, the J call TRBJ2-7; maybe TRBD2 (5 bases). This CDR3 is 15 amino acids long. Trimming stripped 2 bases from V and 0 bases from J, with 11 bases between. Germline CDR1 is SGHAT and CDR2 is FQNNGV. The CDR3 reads CASSLWVGSSYEQYF. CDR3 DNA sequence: TGTGCCAGCAGCTTATGGGTAGGGAGCTCCTACGAGCAGTACTTC.

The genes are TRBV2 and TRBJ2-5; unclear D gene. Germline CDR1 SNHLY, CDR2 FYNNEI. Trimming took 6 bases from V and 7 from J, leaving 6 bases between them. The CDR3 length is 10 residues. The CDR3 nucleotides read TGTGCCAGCAGATCCGGGACCCAGTACTTC. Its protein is CASRSGTQYF.

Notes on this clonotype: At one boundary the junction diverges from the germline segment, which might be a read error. The DNA for the CDR3 is TGTGCCAGTAGCTCGGGGGGGCGAACTAATGAAAAACTGGTTTTT. This codes for CASSSGGRTNEKLVF. The chain employs TRBV19 and TRBJ1-4, with D possibly being TRBD1 (6 bases). In germline, CDR1 is LNHDA, CDR2 SQIVND (reference sequence). The CDR3 contains 15 residues.

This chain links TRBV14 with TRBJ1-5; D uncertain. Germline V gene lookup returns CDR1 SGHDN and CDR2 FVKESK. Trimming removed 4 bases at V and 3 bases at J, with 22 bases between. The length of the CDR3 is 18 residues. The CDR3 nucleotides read TGTGCCAGCAGCCCCCGGAGGAGGCCGCTTAGAGACAATCAGCCCCAGCATTTT. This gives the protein CASSPRRRPLRDNQPQHF.

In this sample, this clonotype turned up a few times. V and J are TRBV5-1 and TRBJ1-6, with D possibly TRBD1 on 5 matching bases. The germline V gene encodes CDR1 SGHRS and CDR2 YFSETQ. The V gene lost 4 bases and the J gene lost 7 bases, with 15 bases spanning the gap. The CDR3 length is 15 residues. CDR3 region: CASSTNWGVNSPLHF. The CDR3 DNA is TGCGCCAGCAGCACAAACTGGGGGGTGAATTCACCCCTCCACTTT.

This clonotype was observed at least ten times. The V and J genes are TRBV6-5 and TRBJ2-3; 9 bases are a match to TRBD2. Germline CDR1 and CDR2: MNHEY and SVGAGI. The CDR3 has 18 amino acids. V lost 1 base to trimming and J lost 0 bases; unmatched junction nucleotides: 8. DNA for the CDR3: TGTGCCAGCAGTTACTGTAGCACCACTAGCGGGAGCACAGATACGCAGTATTTT. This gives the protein CASSYCSTTSGSTDTQYF.

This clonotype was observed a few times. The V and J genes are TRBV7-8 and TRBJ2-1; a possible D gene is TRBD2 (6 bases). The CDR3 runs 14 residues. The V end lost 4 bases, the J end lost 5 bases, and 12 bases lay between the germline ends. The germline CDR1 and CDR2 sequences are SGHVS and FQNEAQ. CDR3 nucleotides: TGTGCCAGCAGCTCTTCGCGGGGCCACAATGAGCAGTTCTTC. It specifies CASSSSRGHNEQFF. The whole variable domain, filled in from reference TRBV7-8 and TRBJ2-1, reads GAGVSQSPRYKVAKRGQDVALRCDPISGHVSLFWYQQALGQGPEFLTYFQNEAQLDKSGLPSDRFFAERPEGSVSTLKIQRTQQEDSAVYLCASSSSRGHNEQFFGPGTRLTVL.

CDR3 sequence reads: CSAGTGSNYGYTF. The CDR3 nucleotides read TGCAGTGCTGGGACGGGATCTAACTATGGCTACACCTTC. V is TRBV20-1 and J is TRBJ1-2; D might be TRBD1 (5 bases). Trimming removed 5 bases from V and 0 bases from J, with 10 bases in between. The CDR3 is 13 amino acids. Germline values: CDR1 DFQATT, CDR2 SNEGSKA (reference sequence).

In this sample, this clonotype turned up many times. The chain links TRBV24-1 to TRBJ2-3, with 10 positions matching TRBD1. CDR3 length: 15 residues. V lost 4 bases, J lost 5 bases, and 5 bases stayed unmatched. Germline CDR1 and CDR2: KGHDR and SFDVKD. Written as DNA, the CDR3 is TGTGCCACCAGTGACCGGGACAGGGGTATAGATACGCAGTATTTT. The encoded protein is CATSDRDRGIDTQYF.

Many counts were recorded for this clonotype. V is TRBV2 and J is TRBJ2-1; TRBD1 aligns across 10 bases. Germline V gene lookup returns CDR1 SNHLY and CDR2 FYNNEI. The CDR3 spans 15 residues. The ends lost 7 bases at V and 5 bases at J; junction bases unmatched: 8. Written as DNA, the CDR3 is TGTGCCAGCATGATCGGGACAGGGGCTGACAATGAGCAGTTCTTC. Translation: CASMIGTGADNEQFF.

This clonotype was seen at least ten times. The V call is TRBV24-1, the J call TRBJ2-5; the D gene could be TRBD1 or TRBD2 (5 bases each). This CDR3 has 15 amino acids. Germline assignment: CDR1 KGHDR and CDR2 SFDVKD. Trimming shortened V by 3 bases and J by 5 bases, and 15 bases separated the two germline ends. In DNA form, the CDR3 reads TGTGCCACCAGTGATCCCGGGACCAGTGTGGAGACCCAGTACTTC. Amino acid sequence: CATSDPGTSVETQYF.

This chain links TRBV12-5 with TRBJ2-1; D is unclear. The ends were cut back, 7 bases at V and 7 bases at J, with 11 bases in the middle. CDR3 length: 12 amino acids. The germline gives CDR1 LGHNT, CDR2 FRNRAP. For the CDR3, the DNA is TGTGCTAGTGCCCACGGAAGTAATGAGCAGTTCTTC. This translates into CASAHGSNEQFF.

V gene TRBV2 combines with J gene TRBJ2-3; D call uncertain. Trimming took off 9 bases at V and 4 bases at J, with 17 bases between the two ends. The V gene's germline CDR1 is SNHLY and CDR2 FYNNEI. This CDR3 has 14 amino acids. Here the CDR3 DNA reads TGTGCCAGAACTTCGGTCCGAAGCCCAGATACGCAGTATTTT. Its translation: CARTSVRSPDTQYF.

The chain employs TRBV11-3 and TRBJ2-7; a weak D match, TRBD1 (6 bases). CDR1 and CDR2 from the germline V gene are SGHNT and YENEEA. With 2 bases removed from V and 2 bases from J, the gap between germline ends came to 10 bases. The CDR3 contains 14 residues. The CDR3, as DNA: TGTGCCAGCAGCTTATACAGGGCCACCTACGAGCAGTACTTC. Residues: CASSLYRATYEQYF.

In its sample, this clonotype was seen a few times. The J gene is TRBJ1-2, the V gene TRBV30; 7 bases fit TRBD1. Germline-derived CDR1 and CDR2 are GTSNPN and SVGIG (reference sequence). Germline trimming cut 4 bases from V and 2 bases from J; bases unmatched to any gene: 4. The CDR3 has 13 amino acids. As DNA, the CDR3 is TGTGCCTGGACCACAGGGGCCAACTATGGCTACACCTTC. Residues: CAWTTGANYGYTF.

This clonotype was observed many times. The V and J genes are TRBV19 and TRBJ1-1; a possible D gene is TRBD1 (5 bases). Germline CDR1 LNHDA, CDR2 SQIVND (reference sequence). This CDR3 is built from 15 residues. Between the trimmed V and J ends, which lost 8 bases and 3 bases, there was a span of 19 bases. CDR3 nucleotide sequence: TGTGCCAGTCAACATATCAGGGTCGCGGACACTGAAGCTTTCTTT. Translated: CASQHIRVADTEAFF.

CDR3 sequence reads: CASGLDRGWETQYF. In DNA form, the CDR3 reads TGTGCCAGCGGGCTTGACAGGGGTTGGGAGACCCAGTACTTC. The rearrangement links TRBV27 to TRBJ2-5, with 8 bases matching TRBD1. V lost 8 bases to trimming and J lost 5 bases; unmatched junction nucleotides: 10. The CDR3 has 14 residues. Germline CDR1 and CDR2: MNHEY and SMNVEV (reference sequence).

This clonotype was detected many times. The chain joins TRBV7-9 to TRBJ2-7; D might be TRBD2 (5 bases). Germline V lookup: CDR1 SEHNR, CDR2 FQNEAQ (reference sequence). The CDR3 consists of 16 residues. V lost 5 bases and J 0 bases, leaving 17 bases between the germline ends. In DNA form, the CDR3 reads TGTGCCAGCAGCGGAGCGAGGGCCAGGAGCTCCTACGAGCAGTACTTC. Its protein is CASSGARARSSYEQYF.

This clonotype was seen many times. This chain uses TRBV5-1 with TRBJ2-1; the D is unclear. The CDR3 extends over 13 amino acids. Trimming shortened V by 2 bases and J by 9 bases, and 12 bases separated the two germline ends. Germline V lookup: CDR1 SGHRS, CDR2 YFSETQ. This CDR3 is CASSFGPKAEQFF. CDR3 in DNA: TGCGCCAGCAGCTTCGGACCGAAAGCTGAGCAGTTCTTC.

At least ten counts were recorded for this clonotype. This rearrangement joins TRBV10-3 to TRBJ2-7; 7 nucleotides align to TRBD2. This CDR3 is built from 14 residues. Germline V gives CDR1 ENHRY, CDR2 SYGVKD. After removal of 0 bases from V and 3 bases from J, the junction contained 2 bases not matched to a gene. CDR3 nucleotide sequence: TGTGCCATCAGTGAGTCGAGCGGGGTCTACGAGCAGTACTTC. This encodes CAISESSGVYEQYF.

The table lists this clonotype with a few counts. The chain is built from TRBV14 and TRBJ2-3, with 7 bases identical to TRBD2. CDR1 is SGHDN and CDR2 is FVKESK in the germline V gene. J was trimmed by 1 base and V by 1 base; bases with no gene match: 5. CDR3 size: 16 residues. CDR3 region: CASSQVAGARTDTQYF. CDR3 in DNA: TGTGCCAGCAGCCAAGTCGCGGGAGCCCGCACAGATACGCAGTATTTT.

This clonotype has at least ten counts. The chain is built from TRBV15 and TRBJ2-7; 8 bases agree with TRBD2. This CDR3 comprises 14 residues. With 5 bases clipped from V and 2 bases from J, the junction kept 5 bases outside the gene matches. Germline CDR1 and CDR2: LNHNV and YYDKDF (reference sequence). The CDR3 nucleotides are TGTGCCACCAGCGTTGAGCGGGAGACCTACGAGCAGTACTTC. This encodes CATSVERETYEQYF.

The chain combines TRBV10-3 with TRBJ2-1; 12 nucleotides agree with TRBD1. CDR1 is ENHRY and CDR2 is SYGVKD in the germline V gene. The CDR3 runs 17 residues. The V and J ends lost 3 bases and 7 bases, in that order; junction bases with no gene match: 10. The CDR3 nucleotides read TGTGCCATCAGTGACACCTCGGGACAGGGGGCTTTGAATGAGCAGTTCTTC. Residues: CAISDTSGQGALNEQFF.

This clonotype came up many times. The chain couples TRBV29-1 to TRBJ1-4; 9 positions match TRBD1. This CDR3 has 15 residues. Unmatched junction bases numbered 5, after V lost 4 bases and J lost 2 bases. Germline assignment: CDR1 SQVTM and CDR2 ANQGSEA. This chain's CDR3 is CSVASGTGTNEKLFF. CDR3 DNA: TGCAGCGTTGCCTCCGGGACAGGGACTAATGAAAAACTGTTTTTT.